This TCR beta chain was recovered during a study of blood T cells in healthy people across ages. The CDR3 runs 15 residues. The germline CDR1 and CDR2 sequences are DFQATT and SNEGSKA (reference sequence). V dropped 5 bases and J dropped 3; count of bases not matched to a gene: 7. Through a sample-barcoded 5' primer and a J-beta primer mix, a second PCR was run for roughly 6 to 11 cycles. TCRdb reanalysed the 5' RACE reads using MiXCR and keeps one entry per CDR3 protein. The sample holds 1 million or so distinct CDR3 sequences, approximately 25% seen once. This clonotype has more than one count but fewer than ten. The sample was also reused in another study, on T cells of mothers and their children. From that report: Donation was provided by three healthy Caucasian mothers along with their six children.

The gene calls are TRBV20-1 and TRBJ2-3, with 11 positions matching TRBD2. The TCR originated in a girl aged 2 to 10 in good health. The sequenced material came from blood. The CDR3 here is CSAAGTSGITDTQYF. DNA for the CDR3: TGCAGTGCTGCCGGGACTAGCGGAATTACAGATACGCAGTATTTT.